This record looks at one T cell receptor beta chain sequence and its context. Losses at the gene ends were 8 bases for V and 1 base for J; bases not matched to a gene: 4. The CDR3 runs 14 residues. CDR1 is SGHTA, CDR2 FQGTGA, per germline. In the authors' workflow: Scientists estimated how many nucleated cells there were by amplifying reference gene primers. This table comes from immunoSEQ multiplex PCR, and its TCRdb copy is limited to in-frame clones, with some not included. V and J calls and clone size are copied from that table; D and trimming were computed from the DNA. The sample comprises roughly 190,000 clones, roughly four fifths of which are singletons, and around 5.5% rests with the top ten. The data were obtained in a study of blood T cell repertoires in COVID-19. Study as a whole: Nucleic acid was either cDNA or gDNA, and it came from T cells, B-cell-depleted T cells, or PBMCs.

Material for sequencing was peripheral blood. The receptor was isolated from a woman aged 70-85 years with active or convalescent COVID-19. V is TRBV7-3 and J is TRBJ2-3; 9 nucleotides align to TRBD2. CDR3 sequence: CASGAGGGTDTQYF. The CDR3 DNA sequence: TGTGCCAGCGGGGCGGGAGGGGGCACAGATACGCAGTATTTT.